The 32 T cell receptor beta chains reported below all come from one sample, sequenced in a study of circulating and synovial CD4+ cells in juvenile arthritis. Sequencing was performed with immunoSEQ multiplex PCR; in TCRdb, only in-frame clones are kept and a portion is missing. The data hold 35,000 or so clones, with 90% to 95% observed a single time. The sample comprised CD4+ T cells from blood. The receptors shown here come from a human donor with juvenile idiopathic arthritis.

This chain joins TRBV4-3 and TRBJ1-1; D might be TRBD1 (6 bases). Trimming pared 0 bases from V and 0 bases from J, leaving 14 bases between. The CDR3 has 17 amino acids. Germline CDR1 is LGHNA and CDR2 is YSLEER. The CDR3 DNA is TGCGCCAGCAGCCAAGAAAGGAGACAGGTCATGAACACTGAAGCTTTCTTT. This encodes CASSQERRQVMNTEAFF.

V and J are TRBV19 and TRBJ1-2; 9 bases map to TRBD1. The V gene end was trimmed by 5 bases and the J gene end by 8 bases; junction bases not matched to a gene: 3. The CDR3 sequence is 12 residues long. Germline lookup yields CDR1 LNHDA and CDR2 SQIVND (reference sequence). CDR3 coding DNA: TGTGCCAGTAGTGGACAGGGGAGCGGCTACACCTTC. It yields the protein CASSGQGSGYTF. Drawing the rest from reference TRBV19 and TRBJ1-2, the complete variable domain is DGGITQSPKYLFRKEGQNVTLSCEQNLNHDAMYWYRQDPGQGLRLIYYSQIVNDFQKGDIAEGYSVSREKKESFPLTVTSAQKNPTAFYLCASSGQGSGYTFGSGTRLTVV.

The chain's CDR3 is CASSKDAGERDSHSYEQYF. CDR3 coding DNA: TGTGCCAGCAGCAAAGACGCGGGAGAGAGAGACTCCCACTCCTACGAGCAGTACTTC. J is TRBJ2-7 and V is TRBV21-1; the table assigns TRBD2, which was not confirmed against the DNA. TRBV21-1 constitutes a pseudogene. The CDR3 has 19 residues.

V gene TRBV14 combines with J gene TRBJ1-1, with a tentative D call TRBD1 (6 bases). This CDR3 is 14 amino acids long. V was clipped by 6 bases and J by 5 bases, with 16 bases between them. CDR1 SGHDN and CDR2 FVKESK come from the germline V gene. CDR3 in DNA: TGTGCCAGCAGACAAACAGGGCTAGGGACTGAAGCTTTCTTT. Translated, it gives CASRQTGLGTEAFF.

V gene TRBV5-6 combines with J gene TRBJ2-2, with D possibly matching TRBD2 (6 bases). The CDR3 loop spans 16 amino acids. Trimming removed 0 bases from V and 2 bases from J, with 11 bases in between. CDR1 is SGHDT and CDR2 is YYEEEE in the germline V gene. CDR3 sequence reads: CASSLGGITNTGELFF. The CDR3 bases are TGTGCCAGCAGCTTGGGCGGGATTACCAACACCGGGGAGCTGTTTTTT.

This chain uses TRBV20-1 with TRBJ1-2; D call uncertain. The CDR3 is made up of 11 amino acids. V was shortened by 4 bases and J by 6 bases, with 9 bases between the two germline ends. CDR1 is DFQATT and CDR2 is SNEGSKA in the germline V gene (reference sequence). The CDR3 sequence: CSATGLDGYTF. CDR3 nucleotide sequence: TGCAGTGCTACGGGGTTGGATGGCTACACCTTC.

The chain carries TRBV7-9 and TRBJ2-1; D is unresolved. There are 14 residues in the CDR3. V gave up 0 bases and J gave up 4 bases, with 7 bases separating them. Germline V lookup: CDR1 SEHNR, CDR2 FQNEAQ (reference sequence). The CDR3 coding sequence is TGTGCCAGCAGCTTAGCCAGGATTTACAATGAGCAGTTCTTC. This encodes CASSLARIYNEQFF.

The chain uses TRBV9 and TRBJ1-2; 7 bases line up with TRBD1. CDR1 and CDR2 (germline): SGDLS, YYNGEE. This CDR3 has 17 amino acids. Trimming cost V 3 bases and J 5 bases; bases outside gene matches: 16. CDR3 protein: CASSASDRTGERYGYTF. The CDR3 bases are TGTGCCAGCAGCGCCTCCGACCGGACAGGAGAGCGGTATGGCTACACCTTC.

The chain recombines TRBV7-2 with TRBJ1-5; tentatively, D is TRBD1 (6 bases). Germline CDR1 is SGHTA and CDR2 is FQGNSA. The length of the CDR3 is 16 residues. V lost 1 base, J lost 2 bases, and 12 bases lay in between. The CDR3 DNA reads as TGTGCCAGCAGCTTAGTAGGGGGGGGCGGCAATCAGCCCCAGCATTTT. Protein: CASSLVGGGGNQPQHF.

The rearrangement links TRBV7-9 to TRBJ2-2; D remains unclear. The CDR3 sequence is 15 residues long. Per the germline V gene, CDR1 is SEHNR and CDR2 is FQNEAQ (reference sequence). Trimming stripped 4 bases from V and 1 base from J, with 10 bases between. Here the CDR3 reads CASSSALWNTGELFF. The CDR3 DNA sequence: TGTGCCAGCAGCTCAGCCCTCTGGAACACCGGGGAGCTGTTTTTT.

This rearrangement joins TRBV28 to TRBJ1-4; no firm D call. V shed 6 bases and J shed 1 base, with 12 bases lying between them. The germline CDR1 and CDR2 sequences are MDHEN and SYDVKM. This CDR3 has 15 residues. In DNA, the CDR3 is TGTGCCAGCAGCCCTCCCGCAGGAACTAATGAAAAACTGTTTTTT. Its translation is CASSPPAGTNEKLFF.

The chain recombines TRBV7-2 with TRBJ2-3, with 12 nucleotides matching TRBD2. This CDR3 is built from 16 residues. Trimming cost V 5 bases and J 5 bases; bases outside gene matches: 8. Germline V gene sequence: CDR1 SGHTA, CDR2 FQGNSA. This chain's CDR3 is CASSRQPSGGVDTQYF. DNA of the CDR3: TGTGCCAGCAGCCGACAGCCTAGCGGGGGGGTAGATACGCAGTATTTT.

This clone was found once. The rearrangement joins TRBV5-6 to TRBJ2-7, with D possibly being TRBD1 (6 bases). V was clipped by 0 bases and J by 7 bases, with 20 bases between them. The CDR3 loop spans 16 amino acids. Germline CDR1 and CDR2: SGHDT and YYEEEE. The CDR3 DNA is TGTGCCAGCAGCTTGGCGCTGCCAGGGGTTCTGGGGGAGCAGTACTTC. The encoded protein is CASSLALPGVLGEQYF.

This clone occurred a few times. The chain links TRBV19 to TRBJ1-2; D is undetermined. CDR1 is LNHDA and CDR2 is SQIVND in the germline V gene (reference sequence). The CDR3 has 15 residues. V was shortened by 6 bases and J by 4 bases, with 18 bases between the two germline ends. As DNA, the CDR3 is TGTGCCAGTAGGTTTGGCGGGGAAATCGGCTATGGCTACACCTTC. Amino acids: CASRFGGEIGYGYTF.

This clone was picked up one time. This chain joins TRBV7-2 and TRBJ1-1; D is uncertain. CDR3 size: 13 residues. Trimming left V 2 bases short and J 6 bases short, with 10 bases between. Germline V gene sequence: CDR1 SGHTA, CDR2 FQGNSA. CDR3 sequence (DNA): TGTGCCAGCAGCTTATTAACTGAATCTGAAGCTTTCTTT. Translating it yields CASSLLTESEAFF.

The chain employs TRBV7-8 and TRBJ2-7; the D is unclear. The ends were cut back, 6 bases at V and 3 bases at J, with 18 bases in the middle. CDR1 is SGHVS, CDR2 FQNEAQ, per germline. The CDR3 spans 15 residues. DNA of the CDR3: TGTGCCAGCAGTCTTACCACGGTAGTCGGCTACGAGCAGTACTTC. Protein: CASSLTTVVGYEQYF.

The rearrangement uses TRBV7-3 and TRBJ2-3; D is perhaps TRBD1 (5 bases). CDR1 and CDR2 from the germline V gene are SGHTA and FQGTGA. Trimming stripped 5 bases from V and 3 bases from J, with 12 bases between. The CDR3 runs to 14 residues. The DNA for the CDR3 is TGTGCCAGCAGCCCAGTGGGGCGAACAGATACGCAGTATTTT. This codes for CASSPVGRTDTQYF.

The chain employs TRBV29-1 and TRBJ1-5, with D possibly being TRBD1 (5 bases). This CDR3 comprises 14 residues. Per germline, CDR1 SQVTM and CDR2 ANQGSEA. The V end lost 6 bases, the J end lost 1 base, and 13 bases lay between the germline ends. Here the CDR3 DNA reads TGCAGCGTAGCGACAGAAACGAGCAATCAGCCCCAGCATTTT. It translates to CSVATETSNQPQHF.

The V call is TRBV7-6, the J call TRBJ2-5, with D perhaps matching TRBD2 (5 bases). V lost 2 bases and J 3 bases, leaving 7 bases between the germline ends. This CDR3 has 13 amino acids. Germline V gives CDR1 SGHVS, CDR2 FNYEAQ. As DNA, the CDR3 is TGTGCCAGCAGCTTATCGGGAAAAGAGACCCAGTACTTC. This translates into CASSLSGKETQYF.

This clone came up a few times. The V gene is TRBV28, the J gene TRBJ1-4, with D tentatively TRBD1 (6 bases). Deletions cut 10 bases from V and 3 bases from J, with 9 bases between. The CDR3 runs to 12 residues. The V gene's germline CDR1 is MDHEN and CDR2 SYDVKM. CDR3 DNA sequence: TGTGCCACCGGACAGCCTAATGAAAAACTGTTTTTT. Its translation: CATGQPNEKLFF.

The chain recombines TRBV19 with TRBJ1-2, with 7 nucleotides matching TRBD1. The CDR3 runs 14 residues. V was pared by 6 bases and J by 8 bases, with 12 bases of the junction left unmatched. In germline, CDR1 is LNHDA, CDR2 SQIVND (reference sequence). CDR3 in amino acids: CASRRSDRAAGYTF. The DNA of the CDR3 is TGTGCCAGTAGACGATCCGACAGGGCCGCAGGCTACACCTTC.

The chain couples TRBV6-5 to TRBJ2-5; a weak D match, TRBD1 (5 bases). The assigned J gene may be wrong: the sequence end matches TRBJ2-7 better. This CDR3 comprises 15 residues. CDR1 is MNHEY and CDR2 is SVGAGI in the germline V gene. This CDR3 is CASSSRVAKYYEQYF. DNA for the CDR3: TGTGCCAGCAGTTCCAGGGTCGCTAAATACTACGAGCAGTACTTC.

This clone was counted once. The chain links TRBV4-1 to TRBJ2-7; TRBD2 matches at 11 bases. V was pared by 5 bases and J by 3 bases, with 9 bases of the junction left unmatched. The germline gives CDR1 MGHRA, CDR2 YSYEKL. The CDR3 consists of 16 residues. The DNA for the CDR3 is TGCGCCAGCAGCTTGAGGACTAGCGGGCAAATCTACGAGCAGTACTTC. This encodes CASSLRTSGQIYEQYF.

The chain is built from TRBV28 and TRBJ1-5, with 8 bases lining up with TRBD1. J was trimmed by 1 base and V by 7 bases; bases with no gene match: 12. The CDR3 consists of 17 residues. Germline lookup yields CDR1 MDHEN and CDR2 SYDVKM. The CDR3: CASIRTGRIVSNQPQHF. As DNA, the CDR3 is TGTGCCAGCATCCGGACAGGGCGGATAGTCAGCAATCAGCCCCAGCATTTT.

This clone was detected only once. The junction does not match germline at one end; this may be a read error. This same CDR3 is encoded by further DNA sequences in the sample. For the CDR3, the DNA is TGTGCCAGCAGTTTGGGCCGAGCGGGGGATAATTCCCCCCTCCACTTT. This encodes CASSLGRAGDNSPLHF. The J gene is TRBJ1-6, the V gene TRBV28; possible D gene TRBD1, 5 bases. This CDR3 is built from 16 residues. Germline V CDR1 and CDR2: MDHEN, SYDVKM.

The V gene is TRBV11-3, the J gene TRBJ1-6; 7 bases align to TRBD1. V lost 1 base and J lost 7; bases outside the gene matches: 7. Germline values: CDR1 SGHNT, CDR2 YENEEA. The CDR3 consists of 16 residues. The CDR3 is CASSLGGTELNSPLHF. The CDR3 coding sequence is TGTGCCAGCAGCTTAGGCGGGACAGAACTCAATTCACCCCTCCACTTT. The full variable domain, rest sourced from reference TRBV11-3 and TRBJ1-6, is EAGVVQSPRYKIIEKKQPVAFWCNPISGHNTLYWYLQNLGQGPELLIRYENEEAVDDSQLPKDRFSAERLKGVDSTLKIQPAELGDSAVYLCASSLGGTELNSPLHFGNGTRLTVT.

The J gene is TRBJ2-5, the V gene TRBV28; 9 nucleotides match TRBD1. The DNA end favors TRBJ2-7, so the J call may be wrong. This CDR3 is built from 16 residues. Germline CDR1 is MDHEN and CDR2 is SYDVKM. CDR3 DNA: TGTGCCAGCAGTGACCGCCCGGGACAGGGACCCTACGAGCAGTACTTC. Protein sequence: CASSDRPGQGPYEQYF.

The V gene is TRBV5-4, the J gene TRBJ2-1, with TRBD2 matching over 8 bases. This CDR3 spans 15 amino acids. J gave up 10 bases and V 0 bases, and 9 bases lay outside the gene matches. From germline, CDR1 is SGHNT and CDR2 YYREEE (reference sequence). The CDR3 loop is CASSLDISGAWEQFF. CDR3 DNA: TGTGCCAGCAGCTTGGATATTAGCGGGGCGTGGGAGCAGTTCTTC. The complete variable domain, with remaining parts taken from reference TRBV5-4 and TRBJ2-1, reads ETGVTQSPTHLIKTRGQQVTLRCSSQSGHNTVSWYQQALGQGPQFIFQYYREEENGRGNFPPRFSGLQFPNYSSELNVNALELDDSALYLCASSLDISGAWEQFFGPGTRLTVL.

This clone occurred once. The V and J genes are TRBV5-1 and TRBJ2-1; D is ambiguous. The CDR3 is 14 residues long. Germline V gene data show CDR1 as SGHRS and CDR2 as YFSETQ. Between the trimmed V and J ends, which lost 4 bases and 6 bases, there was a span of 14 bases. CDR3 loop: CASSPKPSSNEQFF. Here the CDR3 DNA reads TGCGCCAGCAGCCCCAAGCCCTCTAGCAATGAGCAGTTCTTC.

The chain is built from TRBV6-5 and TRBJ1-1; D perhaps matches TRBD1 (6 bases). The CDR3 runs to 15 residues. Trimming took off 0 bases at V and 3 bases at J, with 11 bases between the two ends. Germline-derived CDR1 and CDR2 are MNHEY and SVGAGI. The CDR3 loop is CASSYSYGQYTEAFF. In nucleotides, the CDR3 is TGTGCCAGCAGTTACTCGTACGGACAGTACACTGAAGCTTTCTTT.

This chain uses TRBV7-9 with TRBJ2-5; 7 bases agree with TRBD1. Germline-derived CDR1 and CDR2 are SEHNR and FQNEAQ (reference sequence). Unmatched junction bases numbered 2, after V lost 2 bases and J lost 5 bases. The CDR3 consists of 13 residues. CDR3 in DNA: TGTGCCAGCAGCTTACTACAGGGGGAGACCCAGTACTTC. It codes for CASSLLQGETQYF.

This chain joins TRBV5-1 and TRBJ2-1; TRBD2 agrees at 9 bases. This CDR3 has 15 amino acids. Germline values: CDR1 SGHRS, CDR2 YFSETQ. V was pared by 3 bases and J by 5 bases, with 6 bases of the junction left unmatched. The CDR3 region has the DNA TGCGCCAGCAGCTACCTAGCGGGGCCCAACAATGAGCAGTTCTTC. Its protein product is CASSYLAGPNNEQFF. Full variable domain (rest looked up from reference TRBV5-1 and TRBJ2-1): KAGVTQTPRYLIKTRGQQVTLSCSPISGHRSVSWYQQTPGQGLQFLFEYFSETQRNKGNFPGRFSGRQFSNSRSEMNVSTLELGDSALYLCASSYLAGPNNEQFFGPGTRLTVL.